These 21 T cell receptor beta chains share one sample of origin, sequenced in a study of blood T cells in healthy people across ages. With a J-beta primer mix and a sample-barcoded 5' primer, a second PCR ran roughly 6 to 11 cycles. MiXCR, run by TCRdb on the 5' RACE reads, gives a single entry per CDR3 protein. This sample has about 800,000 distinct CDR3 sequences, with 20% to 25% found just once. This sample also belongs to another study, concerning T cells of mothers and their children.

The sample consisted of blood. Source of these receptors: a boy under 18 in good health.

This CDR3 is CASSIDAGDYEQYF. CDR3 sequence (DNA): TGTGCCAGTAGTATAGATGCAGGGGACTACGAGCAGTACTTC. The chain employs TRBV19 and TRBJ2-5; maybe TRBD1 (6 bases). The J call is in doubt because the DNA end fits TRBJ2-7 better. Germline CDR1 is LNHDA and CDR2 is SQIVND (reference sequence). This CDR3 region has 14 residues.

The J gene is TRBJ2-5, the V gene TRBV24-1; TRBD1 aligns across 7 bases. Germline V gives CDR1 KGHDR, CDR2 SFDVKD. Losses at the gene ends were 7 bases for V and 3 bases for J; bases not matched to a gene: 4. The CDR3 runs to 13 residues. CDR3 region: CATRYGTEETQYF. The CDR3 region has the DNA TGTGCCACCAGGTACGGGACAGAAGAGACCCAGTACTTC.

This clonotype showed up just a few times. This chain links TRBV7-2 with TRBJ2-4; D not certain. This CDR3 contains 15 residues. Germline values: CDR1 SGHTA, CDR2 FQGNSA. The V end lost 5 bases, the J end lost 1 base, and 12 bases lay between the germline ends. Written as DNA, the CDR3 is TGTGCCAGCAGCCAACCCACCACGGCCAAAAACATTCAGTACTTC. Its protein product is CASSQPTTAKNIQYF.

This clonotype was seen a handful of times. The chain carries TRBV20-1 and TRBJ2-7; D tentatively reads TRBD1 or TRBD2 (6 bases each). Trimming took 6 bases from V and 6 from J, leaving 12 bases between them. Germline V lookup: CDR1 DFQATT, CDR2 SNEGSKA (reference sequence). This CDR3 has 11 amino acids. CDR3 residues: CSAKEGGEQYF. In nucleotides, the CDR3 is TGCAGTGCCAAGGAGGGGGGCGAGCAGTACTTC.

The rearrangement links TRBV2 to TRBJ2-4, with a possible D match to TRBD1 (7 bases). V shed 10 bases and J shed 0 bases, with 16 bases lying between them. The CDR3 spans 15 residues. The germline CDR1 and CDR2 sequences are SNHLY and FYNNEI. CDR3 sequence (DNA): TGTGCCACAAGGCGGGACAGTGGAGCCAAAAACATTCAGTACTTC. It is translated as CATRRDSGAKNIQYF.

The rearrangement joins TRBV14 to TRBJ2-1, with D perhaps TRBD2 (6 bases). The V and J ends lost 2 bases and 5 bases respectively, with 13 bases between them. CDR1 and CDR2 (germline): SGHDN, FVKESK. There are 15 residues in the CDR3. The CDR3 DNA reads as TGTGCCAGCAGCCAACCGGGACTCCTAAACAATGAGCAGTTCTTC. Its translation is CASSQPGLLNNEQFF.

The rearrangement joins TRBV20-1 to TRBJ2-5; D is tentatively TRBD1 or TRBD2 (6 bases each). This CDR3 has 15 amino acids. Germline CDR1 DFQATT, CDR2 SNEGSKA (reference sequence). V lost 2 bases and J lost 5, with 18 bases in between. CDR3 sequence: CSARSGGGRWETQYF. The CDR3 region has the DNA TGCAGTGCTAGATCAGGAGGGGGGCGTTGGGAGACCCAGTACTTC.

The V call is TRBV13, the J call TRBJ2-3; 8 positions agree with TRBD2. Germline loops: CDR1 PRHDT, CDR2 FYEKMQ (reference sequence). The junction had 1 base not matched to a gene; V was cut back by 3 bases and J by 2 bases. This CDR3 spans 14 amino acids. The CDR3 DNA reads TGTGCCAGCAGCTTCGGGGGGGCCACAGATACGCAGTATTTT. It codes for CASSFGGATDTQYF. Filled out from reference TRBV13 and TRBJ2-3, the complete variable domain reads AAGVIQSPRHLIKEKRETATLKCYPIPRHDTVYWYQQGPGQDPQFLISFYEKMQSDKGSIPDRFSAQQFSDYHSELNMSSLELGDSALYFCASSFGGATDTQYFGPGTRLTVL.

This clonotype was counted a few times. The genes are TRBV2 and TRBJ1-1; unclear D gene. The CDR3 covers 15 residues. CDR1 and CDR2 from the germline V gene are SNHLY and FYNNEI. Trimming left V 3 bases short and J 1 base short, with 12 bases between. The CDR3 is CASSDSRPPNTEAFF. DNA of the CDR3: TGTGCCAGCAGTGATAGTAGACCGCCGAACACTGAAGCTTTCTTT.

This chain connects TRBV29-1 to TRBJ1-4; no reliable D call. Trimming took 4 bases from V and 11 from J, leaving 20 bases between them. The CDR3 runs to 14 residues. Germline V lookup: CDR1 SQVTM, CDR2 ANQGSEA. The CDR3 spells CSVAVTTESGKLFF. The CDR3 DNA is TGCAGCGTTGCAGTTACAACTGAATCTGGGAAACTGTTTTTT.

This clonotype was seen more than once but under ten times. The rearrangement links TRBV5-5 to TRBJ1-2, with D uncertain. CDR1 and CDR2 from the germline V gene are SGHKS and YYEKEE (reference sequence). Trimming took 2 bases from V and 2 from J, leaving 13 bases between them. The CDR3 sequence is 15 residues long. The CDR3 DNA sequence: TGTGCCAGCAGCTTTTATGTGGATTCCAACTATGGCTACACCTTC. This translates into CASSFYVDSNYGYTF.

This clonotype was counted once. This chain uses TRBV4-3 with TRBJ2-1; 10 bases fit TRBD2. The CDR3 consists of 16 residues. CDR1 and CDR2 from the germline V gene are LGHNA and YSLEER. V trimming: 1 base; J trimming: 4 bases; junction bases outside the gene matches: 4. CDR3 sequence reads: CASSQGTSGLYNEQFF. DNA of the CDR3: TGCGCCAGCAGCCAAGGGACTAGCGGACTTTACAATGAGCAGTTCTTC.

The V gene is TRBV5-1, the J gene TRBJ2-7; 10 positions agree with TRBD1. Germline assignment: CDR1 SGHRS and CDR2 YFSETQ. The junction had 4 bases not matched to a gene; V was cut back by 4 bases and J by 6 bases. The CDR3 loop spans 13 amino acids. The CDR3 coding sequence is TGCGCCAGCAGCAACCGGGACAGGGGCGAGCAGTACTTC. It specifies CASSNRDRGEQYF.

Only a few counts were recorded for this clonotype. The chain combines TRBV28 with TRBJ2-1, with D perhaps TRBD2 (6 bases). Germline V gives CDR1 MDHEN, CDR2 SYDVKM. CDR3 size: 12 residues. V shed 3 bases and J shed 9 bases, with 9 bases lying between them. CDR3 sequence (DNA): TGTGCCAGCAGTTTTCCCGGGAGTGAGCAGTTCTTC. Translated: CASSFPGSEQFF.

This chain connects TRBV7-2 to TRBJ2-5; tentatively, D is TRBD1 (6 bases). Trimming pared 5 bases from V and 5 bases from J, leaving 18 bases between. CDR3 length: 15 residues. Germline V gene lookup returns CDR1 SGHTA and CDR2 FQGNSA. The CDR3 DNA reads TGTGCCAGCAGCCATTCTTCACAGGGCTGGGAGACCCAGTACTTC. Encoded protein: CASSHSSQGWETQYF. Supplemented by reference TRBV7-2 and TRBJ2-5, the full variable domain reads GAGVSQSPSNKVTEKGKDVELRCDPISGHTALYWYRQSLGQGLEFLIYFQGNSAPDKSGLPSDRFSAERTGGSVSTLTIQRTQQEDSAVYLCASSHSSQGWETQYFGPGTRLLVL.

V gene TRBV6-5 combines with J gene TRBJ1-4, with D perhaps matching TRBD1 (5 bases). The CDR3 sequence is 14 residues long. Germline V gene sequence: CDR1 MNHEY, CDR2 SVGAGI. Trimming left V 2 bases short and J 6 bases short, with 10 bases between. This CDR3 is CASSYGGADEKLFF. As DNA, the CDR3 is TGTGCCAGCAGTTACGGCGGGGCGGATGAAAAACTGTTTTTT.

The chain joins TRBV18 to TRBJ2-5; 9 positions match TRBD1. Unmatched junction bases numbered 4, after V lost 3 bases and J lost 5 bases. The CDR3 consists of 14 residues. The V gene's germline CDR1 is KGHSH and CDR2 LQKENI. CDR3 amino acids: CASSPGQGIETQYF. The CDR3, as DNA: TGTGCCAGCTCACCGGGACAGGGTATCGAGACCCAGTACTTC.

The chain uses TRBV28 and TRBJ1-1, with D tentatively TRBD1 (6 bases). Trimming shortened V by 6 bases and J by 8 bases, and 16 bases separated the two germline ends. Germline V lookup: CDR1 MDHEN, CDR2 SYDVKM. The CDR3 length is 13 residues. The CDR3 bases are TGTGCCAGCAGGATCCCGGGGACACCAGAAGCTTTCTTT. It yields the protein CASRIPGTPEAFF.

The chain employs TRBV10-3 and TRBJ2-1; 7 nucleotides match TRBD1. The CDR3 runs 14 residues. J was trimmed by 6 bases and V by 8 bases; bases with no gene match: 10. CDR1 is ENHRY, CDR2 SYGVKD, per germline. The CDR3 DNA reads TGTGCCATCGGTGGGACAGAAGTTTTCAATGAGCAGTTCTTC. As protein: CAIGGTEVFNEQFF.

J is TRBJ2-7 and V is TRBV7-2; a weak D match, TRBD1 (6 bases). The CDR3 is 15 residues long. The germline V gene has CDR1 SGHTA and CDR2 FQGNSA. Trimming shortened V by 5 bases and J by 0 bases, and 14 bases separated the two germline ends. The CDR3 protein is CASSPGTNPSYEQYF. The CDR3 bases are TGTGCCAGCAGCCCCGGGACAAATCCCTCCTACGAGCAGTACTTC. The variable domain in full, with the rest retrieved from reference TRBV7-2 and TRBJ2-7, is GAGVSQSPSNKVTEKGKDVELRCDPISGHTALYWYRQSLGQGLEFLIYFQGNSAPDKSGLPSDRFSAERTGGSVSTLTIQRTQQEDSAVYLCASSPGTNPSYEQYFGPGTRLTVT.

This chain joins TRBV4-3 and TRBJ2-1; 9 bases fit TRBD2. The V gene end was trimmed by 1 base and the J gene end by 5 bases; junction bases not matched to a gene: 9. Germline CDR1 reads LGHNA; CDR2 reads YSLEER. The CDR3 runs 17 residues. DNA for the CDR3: TGCGCCAGCAGCCAAGGGGCTAGCGGGGTAGAAAACAATGAGCAGTTCTTC. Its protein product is CASSQGASGVENNEQFF.